Listed here is a single T cell receptor beta chain. These data are taken from a study of blood T cell repertoires in COVID-19. Study background: Acute-phase and convalescent COVID-19 samples originated in the United States, Italy and Spain. PBMCs, B-cell-depleted T cells, or T cells provided the cDNA or gDNA that made up the material.

The assay was immunoSEQ multiplex PCR, and TCRdb's table has in-frame clones only and misses some. The sample consists of around 160,000 clones, around 82% of them appearing once. Germline V gene data show CDR1 as KGHSH and CDR2 as LQKENI. CDR3 length: 15 residues. V gave up 5 bases and J gave up 0 bases, with 11 bases separating them. Sequencing used peripheral blood. The TCR was taken from a man aged 55 to 70 with active or convalescent COVID-19. V usage is TRBV18 and J usage is TRBJ1-3, with a tentative D call TRBD1 (5 bases). Written as DNA, the CDR3 is TGTGCCAGCTCAGAGACAGTACCCTCTGGAAACACCATATATTTT. Translating gives CASSETVPSGNTIYF.